The 8 T cell receptor beta chains below were found in one sample sequenced in a study of blood T cell repertoires in COVID-19. Produced via immunoSEQ multiplex PCR; TCRdb's table is partial and in-frame only. The sample contains about 370,000 clones, 85% to 90% of which appear only once. The sample was PBMCs or T cells enriched from blood (not recorded which). These TCRs come from a man aged 18 to 30 who had recovered from COVID-19.

The genes are TRBV10-3 and TRBJ2-2, with 11 bases identical to TRBD2. This CDR3 is 20 amino acids long. J was trimmed by 5 bases and V by 0 bases; bases with no gene match: 14. The germline V gene encodes CDR1 ENHRY and CDR2 SYGVKD. The DNA for the CDR3 is TGTGCCATCAGTGAGTCCCCCCTAGCGGGGGGCCGGGTACTGACCGGGGAGCTGTTTTTT. This codes for CAISESPLAGGRVLTGELFF.

For the CDR3, the DNA is TGCGCCAGCAGCCCTCAGGGGTCGGGTCAGCCCCAGCATTTT. Translating it yields CASSPQGSGQPQHF. The chain is built from TRBV5-1 and TRBJ1-5, with a tentative D call TRBD1 (6 bases). V was clipped by 4 bases and J by 6 bases, with 14 bases between them. Per germline, CDR1 SGHRS and CDR2 YFSETQ. This CDR3 contains 14 residues.

This rearrangement joins TRBV19 to TRBJ1-3; 7 bases fit TRBD1. CDR3 length equals 14 residues. The V and J ends lost 0 bases and 6 bases, in that order; junction bases with no gene match: 2. CDR1 LNHDA and CDR2 SQIVND come from the germline V gene (reference sequence). CDR3: CASSIEGTVNTIYF. The CDR3 DNA sequence: TGTGCCAGTAGTATAGAAGGGACAGTAAACACCATATATTTT.

The chain couples TRBV5-5 to TRBJ1-5; 7 bases are shared with TRBD1. The CDR3 sequence is 13 residues long. The V and J ends lost 4 bases and 7 bases, in that order; junction bases with no gene match: 5. Germline V gene lookup returns CDR1 SGHKS and CDR2 YYEKEE (reference sequence). The CDR3: CASSLTGVQPQHF. In nucleotides, the CDR3 is TGTGCCAGCAGCCTTACAGGGGTCCAGCCCCAGCATTTT.

The chain links TRBV5-4 to TRBJ2-1, with D possibly TRBD1 on 6 matching bases. This CDR3 region has 14 residues. The V and J ends lost 2 bases and 4 bases respectively, with 10 bases between them. The germline V gene has CDR1 SGHNT and CDR2 YYREEE (reference sequence). CDR3 sequence: CASSFGTNYNEQFF. The CDR3 nucleotides read TGTGCCAGCAGCTTCGGGACAAATTACAATGAGCAGTTCTTC.

This chain uses TRBV19 with TRBJ1-5; the match to TRBD1 covers 10 bases. The germline gives CDR1 LNHDA, CDR2 SQIVND (reference sequence). V lost 2 bases and J lost 3; bases outside the gene matches: 10. The CDR3 loop spans 18 amino acids. The CDR3 DNA follows: TGTGCCAGTAGTATATTCGCCCCGGGACAGGGGTCCAATCAGCCCCAGCATTTT. Translated, it gives CASSIFAPGQGSNQPQHF.

The chain uses TRBV3-1 (or the pseudogene TRBV3-2) and TRBJ1-3; the D gene is possibly TRBD1 (5 bases). Trimming stripped 4 bases from V and 3 bases from J, with 10 bases between. CDR1 and CDR2 from the germline V gene are LGHDT and YNNKEL (reference sequence). This CDR3 region has 14 residues. DNA for the CDR3: TGTGCCAGCAGCCCAATCGGGGGTGGAAACACCATATATTTT. Protein product: CASSPIGGGNTIYF.

The chain has TRBV28 and TRBJ1-2, with D uncertain. Trimming left V 6 bases short and J 4 bases short, with 15 bases between. CDR1 is MDHEN, CDR2 SYDVKM, per germline. CDR3 size: 14 residues. Written as DNA, the CDR3 is TGTGCCAGCAGCGTGGGCGGGGTTGGCTATGGCTACACCTTC. This sequence encodes CASSVGGVGYGYTF.